This TCR beta chain was identified in a study of shared T cell receptors in the human thymus. The assay was immunoSEQ multiplex PCR, and TCRdb's table has in-frame clones only and misses some. The sample yields 600,000 or so clones, around 87% seen once. This same sample was also part of a study on human thymus T cells. That investigation notes: The people who donated were healthy Finnish babies having corrective surgery for congenital heart defects. Corrective heart surgery yielded resections, and these provided the thymus tissue. Thymic and blood repertoires seemed to show skewed V and J gene use. What related research reported was that thymic repertoires overlapped highly among unrelated individuals.

The sequence was obtained from a boy under two years old with a congenital heart defect. The sample comprised thymocytes.

CDR3: CASSPPGFRGDQPQHF. CDR3 DNA sequence: TGTGCCAGTAGTCCCCCAGGGTTCAGGGGTGATCAGCCCCAGCATTTT. The chain is built from TRBV19 and TRBJ1-5; maybe TRBD1 (6 bases). The CDR3 runs to 16 residues. Germline-derived CDR1 and CDR2 are LNHDA and SQIVND (reference sequence). Trimming took 5 bases from V and 5 from J, leaving 19 bases between them.